Listed below are T cell receptor beta chains from one sample, sequenced in a study of blood T cells in healthy people across ages. One entry per CDR3 protein results from TCRdb running MiXCR on the 5' RACE reads. The repertoire includes fewer than 2 million distinct CDR3 sequences, about 39% of them detected once, and roughly 23% sits in the top ten. Sequencing was carried out using blood. The source is a human donor in good health. Each CDR3 is given with its conserved first and last residue. A D gene is named only where the DNA matches it firmly. Size values are once, few and many counts, or a class for expanded clones, and some rows have none.

v_gene	d_gene	abundance	j_gene	CDR3aa	CDR3nt
TRBV12-3/TRBV12-4	.	few	TRBJ2-5	CASSSTGKQETQYF	TGTGCCAGCAGTTCAACAGGGAAACAAGAGACCCAGTACTTC
TRBV24-1	TRBD1	.	TRBJ1-1	CATSQGAYTEAFF	TGTGCCACCAGTCAGGGGGCGTACACTGAAGCTTTCTTT
TRBV7-2	TRBD1	many	TRBJ2-7	CASSQTGREQYF	TGTGCCAGCAGCCAGACAGGGAGAGAGCAGTACTTC
TRBV28	TRBD1	.	TRBJ1-2	CASSPDGQGALGYTF	TGTGCCAGCAGCCCGGACGGACAGGGGGCTCTTGGCTACACCTTC
TRBV20-1	.	.	TRBJ2-1	CSVRGGVENEQFF	TGCAGTGTTCGAGGGGGGGTTGAAAATGAGCAGTTCTTC
TRBV10-3	TRBD1	few	TRBJ2-7	CAISEGQGVNEQYF	TGTGCCATCAGTGAAGGTCAGGGGGTCAACGAGCAGTACTTC
TRBV7-9	.	.	TRBJ1-1	CASSWAGENAEAFF	TGTGCCAGCAGCTGGGCCGGGGAGAACGCTGAAGCTTTCTTT
TRBV6-1	TRBD1	.	TRBJ2-7	CASSEPGTGSPLSSYEQYF	TGTGCCAGCAGTGAACCCGGGACAGGGTCCCCCCTAAGCTCCTACGAGCAGTACTTC
TRBV15	.	.	TRBJ2-7	CATSRDGGDEQYF	TGTGCCACCAGCAGAGACGGAGGGGACGAGCAGTACTTC
TRBV15	.	.	TRBJ1-4	CATSGSRYFEKLFF	TGTGCCACCAGCGGTTCTCGATATTTTGAAAAACTGTTTTTT
TRBV4-3	.	few	TRBJ1-6	CASSQDSGTLGSPLHF	TGCGCCAGCAGCCAGGACTCCGGGACATTGGGGTCACCCCTCCACTTT
TRBV9	.	.	TRBJ1-5	CASSVAPGFSNQPQHF	TGTGCCAGCAGCGTAGCTCCGGGCTTTAGCAATCAGCCCCAGCATTTT
TRBV20-1	TRBD2	few	TRBJ2-3	CSARASSGGVLQYF	TGCAGTGCTAGAGCATCTAGCGGGGGGGTTCTTCAGTATTTT
TRBV4-3	.	few	TRBJ2-5	CASSQDFPGETQYF	TGCGCCAGCAGCCAAGACTTTCCGGGGGAGACCCAGTACTTC
TRBV29-1	.	once	TRBJ1-2	CSVEIRRSNYGYTF	TGCAGCGTTGAGATCAGGCGGTCTAACTATGGCTACACCTTC
TRBV9	.	.	TRBJ2-2	CASSVDGSTNTGELFF	TGTGCCAGCAGCGTTGATGGCAGCACGAACACCGGGGAGCTGTTTTTT
TRBV20-1	TRBD2	.	TRBJ2-2	CSAPVGLGNTGELFF	TGCAGTGCCCCAGTCGGACTAGGCAACACCGGGGAGCTGTTTTTT
TRBV7-2	.	many	TRBJ2-5	CASSPGLGRRETQYF	TGTGCCAGCAGCCCGGGACTGGGGCGGCGAGAGACCCAGTACTTC
TRBV30	.	once	TRBJ1-6	CAWTGLEGYNSPLHF	TGTGCCTGGACAGGGTTAGAGGGTTATAATTCACCCCTCCACTTT
TRBV12-3/TRBV12-4	.	.	TRBJ2-1	CASSLARARYNEQFF	TGTGCCAGCAGTTTAGCGAGGGCCCGATACAATGAGCAGTTCTTC
TRBV30	.	.	TRBJ2-3	CAWSSASTDTQYF	TGTGCCTGGAGTTCCGCGAGCACAGATACGCAGTATTTT
TRBV12-3/TRBV12-4	.	.	TRBJ1-5	CASSTLYRNQPQHF	TGTGCCAGCAGCACCCTCTATCGCAATCAGCCCCAGCATTTT
TRBV6-6	TRBD1	.	TRBJ2-3	CASSRTGERADTQYF	TGTGCCAGCAGTCGAACAGGGGAGAGGGCAGATACGCAGTATTTT
TRBV5-6	TRBD1	.	TRBJ2-7	CASISTDRLIYEQYF	TGTGCCAGCATCAGTACGGACAGGTTGATCTACGAGCAGTACTTC
TRBV20-1	TRBD2	.	TRBJ2-7	CSATRLAGGNEQYF	TGCAGTGCTACCCGACTAGCGGGGGGAAACGAGCAGTACTTC
TRBV20-1	TRBD1	.	TRBJ1-2	CSAWGQLYGYTF	TGCAGTGCCTGGGGACAGCTCTATGGCTACACCTTC
TRBV2	.	.	TRBJ1-6	CASSEAHRAADNSPLHF	TGTGCCAGCAGTGAAGCTCACCGGGCTGCAGATAATTCACCCCTCCACTTT
TRBV12-3/TRBV12-4	.	.	TRBJ2-7	CASSVREHEQYF	TGTGCCAGCAGTGTAAGAGAACACGAGCAGTACTTC
TRBV5-1	.	.	TRBJ2-7	CASSLDSSYSDEQYF	TGCGCCAGCAGCTTGGATAGCAGTTATAGTGACGAGCAGTACTTC
TRBV2	.	few	TRBJ2-5	CASSEARLQETQYF	TGTGCCAGCAGTGAAGCTCGGCTACAAGAGACCCAGTACTTC
TRBV6-4	.	few	TRBJ1-2	CASTLGAAKDLRGYTF	TGTGCCAGCACCCTTGGGGCGGCGAAAGACCTCCGGGGCTACACCTTC
TRBV12-3/TRBV12-4	.	.	TRBJ1-3	CASSSQGFGNTIYF	TGTGCCAGCAGTTCACAGGGTTTTGGAAACACCATATATTTT
TRBV15	TRBD1	few	TRBJ2-1	CATSRDPPPPGQSQFF	TGTGCCACCAGCAGGGATCCCCCCCCACCGGGACAGTCCCAGTTCTTC
TRBV20-1	.	.	TRBJ1-2	CSARDSRKEFNYGYTF	TGCAGTGCTAGAGACAGCCGTAAAGAATTTAACTATGGCTACACCTTC
TRBV13	.	.	TRBJ2-7	CASSTGTAGYEQYF	TGTGCCAGCAGCACCGGGACTGCTGGCTACGAGCAGTACTTC
TRBV20-1	TRBD2	few	TRBJ2-1	CSATLLAGVYNEQFF	TGCAGTGCTACTTTACTAGCGGGCGTATACAATGAGCAGTTCTTC
TRBV4-2	.	once	TRBJ2-3	CASSQEGRVTDTQYF	TGTGCCAGCAGCCAAGAAGGACGGGTGACAGATACGCAGTATTTT
TRBV5-1	TRBD1	.	TRBJ1-2	CASSQNRGHYGYTF	TGCGCCAGCAGCCAAAACAGGGGGCATTATGGCTACACCTTC
TRBV18	.	.	TRBJ1-5	CAGSPIVERGGNQPQHF	TGTGCCGGCTCACCAATCGTTGAGAGGGGGGGCAATCAGCCCCAGCATTTT
TRBV13	.	.	TRBJ2-7	CASSRNDGGRSYEQYF	TGTGCCAGCAGCCGAAATGACGGAGGACGCTCCTACGAGCAGTACTTC
TRBV15	TRBD1	.	TRBJ1-5	CATANDRGSSNQPQHF	TGTGCCACCGCCAACGACAGGGGCTCTAGCAATCAGCCCCAGCATTTT
TRBV6-5	.	few	TRBJ2-1	CASRRTDSSNEQFF	TGTGCCAGCAGGAGGACCGACTCATCCAATGAGCAGTTCTTC
TRBV28	.	.	TRBJ2-5	CASKTSGETQYF	TGTGCCAGCAAGACAAGCGGAGAGACCCAGTACTTC
TRBV19	.	.	TRBJ1-2	CASSIVPRAQRTYGYTF	TGTGCCAGTAGTATCGTCCCCAGGGCCCAAAGAACCTATGGCTACACCTTC
TRBV7-2	TRBD1	.	TRBJ1-4	CASTSGTELFF	TGTGCCAGCACGTCCGGGACAGAGCTGTTTTTT
TRBV12-3/TRBV12-4	.	.	TRBJ2-7	CASGWLDEQYF	TGTGCCAGCGGTTGGTTAGACGAGCAGTACTTC
TRBV2	.	few	TRBJ1-6	CATRTHKDSPLHF	TGTGCCACCCGGACACACAAGGATTCACCCCTCCACTTT
TRBV29-1	TRBD2	few	TRBJ2-1	CSVDGTSGRSNNEQFF	TGCAGCGTTGATGGGACTAGCGGGCGTTCGAACAATGAGCAGTTCTTC
TRBV28	TRBD1	.	TRBJ1-5	CASSLGQGWVSNQPQHF	TGTGCCAGCAGTTTGGGACAGGGATGGGTTAGCAATCAGCCCCAGCATTTT
TRBV28	TRBD1	.	TRBJ2-3	CASSPGTVSIDTQYF	TGTGCCAGCAGCCCCGGGACAGTCTCTATAGATACGCAGTATTTT
TRBV11-2	.	.	TRBJ2-2	CASSLIGLSTGELFF	TGTGCCAGCAGCTTAATCGGACTCAGCACCGGGGAGCTGTTTTTT